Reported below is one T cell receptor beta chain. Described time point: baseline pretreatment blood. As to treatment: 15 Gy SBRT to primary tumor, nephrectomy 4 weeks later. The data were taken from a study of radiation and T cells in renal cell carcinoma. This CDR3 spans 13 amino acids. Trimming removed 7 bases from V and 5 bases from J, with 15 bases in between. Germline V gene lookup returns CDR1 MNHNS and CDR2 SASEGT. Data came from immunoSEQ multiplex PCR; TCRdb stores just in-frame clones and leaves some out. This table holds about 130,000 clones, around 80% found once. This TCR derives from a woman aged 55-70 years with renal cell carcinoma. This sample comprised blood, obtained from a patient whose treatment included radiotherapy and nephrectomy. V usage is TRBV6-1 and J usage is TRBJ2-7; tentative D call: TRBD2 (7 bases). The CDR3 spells CASMRRGANEQYF. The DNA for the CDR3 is TGTGCCAGCATGAGACGGGGGGCGAACGAGCAGTACTTC.